The 2 T cell receptor beta chains presented below share a single source sample, sequenced in a study of response to subunit inactivated influenza vaccine. Each CDR3 protein is one row after TCRdb ran MiXCR on the RT-PCR reads. The sample carries about 540,000 distinct CDR3 sequences, around 25% recorded once. These data are also associated with another study on T cells expressing NK-cell markers. That study adds: As the method of synthesis, 5'RACE template switching with UMIs yielded TCR beta cDNA.

Sequencing used CD4+ T cells sorted from PBMCs, obtained roughly 13 days after vaccination. The receptors here all came from a middle-aged man who received an inactivated influenza vaccine.

The chain joins TRBV14 to TRBJ1-2, with D possibly matching TRBD1 (5 bases). Between the trimmed V and J ends, which lost 3 bases and 4 bases, there was a span of 15 bases. There are 15 residues in the CDR3. Germline V CDR1 and CDR2: SGHDN, FVKESK. The CDR3 DNA follows: TGTGCCAGCAGCCAGAGCCCCAGTAGGGGCTATGGCTACACCTTC. Amino acids: CASSQSPSRGYGYTF.

This clonotype occurred many times. The genes are TRBV29-1 and TRBJ1-2; TRBD1 aligns across 7 bases. The germline V gene encodes CDR1 SQVTM and CDR2 ANQGSEA. CDR3 size: 14 residues. The J segment lost 7 bases and the V segment lost 0 bases, leaving 8 bases of the junction unmatched. CDR3 sequence: CSVEEGETGSGYTF. CDR3 bases: TGCAGCGTTGAAGAGGGGGAGACAGGGAGTGGCTACACCTTC.